The clone carrying this T cell receptor (beta chain) was counted only a few times. Its antigen is unknown. This entry is derived from a study of CD8 T cells in ankylosing spondylitis. Study-wide results and caveats: CD8+ disease-linked clones were present at relatively low frequencies in blood.

The CDR3 consists of 12 residues. The V segment lost 2 bases and the J segment 14 bases; nucleotides outside the gene matches: 5. TCRdb redid the calling of the 5' RACE reads with MiXCR, one entry per CDR3 protein. Of tens of thousands of distinct CDR3 sequences listed, roughly 6.8% were seen once; the top ten hold more than 9%. The source material was blood, either unsorted or a sorted T cell fraction (not recorded which). This TCR was recovered from a male donor with ankylosing spondylitis or in good health (not recorded which). This rearrangement joins TRBV12-3 or TRBV12-4 to TRBJ2-4; the match to TRBD2 covers 8 bases. The CDR3 DNA is TGTGCCAGCAGTTTACCCCCAGCGGGAGAGTACTTC. The encoded protein is CASSLPPAGEYF.